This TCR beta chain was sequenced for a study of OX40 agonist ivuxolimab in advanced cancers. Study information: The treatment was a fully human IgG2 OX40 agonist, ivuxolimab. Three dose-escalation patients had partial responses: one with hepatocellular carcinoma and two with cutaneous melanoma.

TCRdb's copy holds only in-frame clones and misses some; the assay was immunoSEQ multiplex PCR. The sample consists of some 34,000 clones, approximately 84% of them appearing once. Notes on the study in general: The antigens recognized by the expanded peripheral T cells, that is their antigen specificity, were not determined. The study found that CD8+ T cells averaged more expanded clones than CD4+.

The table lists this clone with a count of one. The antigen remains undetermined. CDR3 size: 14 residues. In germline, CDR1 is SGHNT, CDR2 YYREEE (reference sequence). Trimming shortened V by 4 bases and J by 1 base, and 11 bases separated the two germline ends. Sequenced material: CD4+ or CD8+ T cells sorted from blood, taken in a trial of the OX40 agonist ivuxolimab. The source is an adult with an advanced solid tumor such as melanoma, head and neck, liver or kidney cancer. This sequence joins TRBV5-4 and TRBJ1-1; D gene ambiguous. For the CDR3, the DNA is TGTGCCAGCAGCCAAACAGATGCGAACACTGAAGCTTTCTTT. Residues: CASSQTDANTEAFF.